What follows are 18 T cell receptor beta chains derived from one specimen sequenced in a study of blood T cell repertoires in COVID-19. Libraries were prepared by immunoSEQ multiplex PCR; TCRdb keeps only in-frame clonotypes and omits some of them. The data contain over 110,000 clones, roughly 84% of them singletons. The sequenced material came from PBMCs or T cells enriched from blood (not recorded which). The receptors originated from a man in his fifties in a cohort exposed to, infected with or recovered from COVID-19 (not recorded which).

The V gene is TRBV19, the J gene TRBJ1-2, with 8 bases that match TRBD1. CDR1 and CDR2 (germline): LNHDA, SQIVND (reference sequence). The CDR3 is 15 residues long. J lost 4 bases, V lost 6 bases, and 10 bases had no gene match. CDR3 DNA: TGTGCCAGTAGCCTCGGACAGGGCATCGGCTATGGCTACACCTTC. The encoded protein is CASSLGQGIGYGYTF. Combining the CDR3 with reference TRBV19 and TRBJ1-2 gives the whole variable domain DGGITQSPKYLFRKEGQNVTLSCEQNLNHDAMYWYRQDPGQGLRLIYYSQIVNDFQKGDIAEGYSVSREKKESFPLTVTSAQKNPTAFYLCASSLGQGIGYGYTFGSGTRLTVV.

The gene calls are TRBV4-1 and TRBJ2-1; TRBD1 agrees at 7 bases. Per the germline V gene, CDR1 is MGHRA and CDR2 is YSYEKL. The length of the CDR3 is 14 residues. V gave up 7 bases and J gave up 2 bases; unmatched junction bases: 5. The CDR3 loop is CASTGTDTYNEQFF. The CDR3 DNA reads TGCGCCAGCACCGGGACAGATACCTACAATGAGCAGTTCTTC.

CDR3: CASSQDLPGTLADTQYF. CDR3 DNA sequence: TGCGCCAGCAGCCAAGATTTGCCAGGGACTTTGGCAGATACGCAGTATTTT. The V gene is TRBV4-1, the J gene TRBJ2-3, with D possibly being TRBD2 (6 bases). Germline V gives CDR1 MGHRA, CDR2 YSYEKL. The CDR3 sequence is 17 residues long. Trimming removed 0 bases from V and 4 bases from J, with 17 bases in between.

This rearrangement joins TRBV7-2 to TRBJ2-1; 13 bases map to TRBD2. The CDR3 runs to 16 residues. CDR1 and CDR2 (germline): SGHTA, FQGNSA. J gave up 7 bases and V 4 bases, and 7 bases lay outside the gene matches. For the CDR3, the DNA is TGTGCCAGCAGCTCGATACTAGCGGGGGGGGTTAATGAGCAGTTCTTC. Its translation is CASSSILAGGVNEQFF.

V and J are TRBV7-9 and TRBJ2-7; a weak D match, TRBD1 (5 bases). Trimming took 6 bases from V and 3 from J, leaving 9 bases between them. Germline CDR1 and CDR2: SEHNR and FQNEAQ (reference sequence). CDR3 length: 12 amino acids. The CDR3 DNA is TGTGCCAGCAGATTGGACAACTACGAGCAGTACTTC. Translating it yields CASRLDNYEQYF. Using reference TRBV7-9 and TRBJ2-7 for the parts outside the CDR3, the full variable domain is DTGVSQNPRHKITKRGQNVTFRCDPISEHNRLYWYRQTLGQGPEFLTYFQNEAQLEKSRLLSDRFSAERPKGSFSTLEIQRTEQGDSAMYLCASRLDNYEQYFGPGTRLTVT.

About this clone: Other DNA sequences in the same sample also yield this CDR3. The chain has TRBV30 and TRBJ2-2, with D unclear. CDR1 and CDR2 from the germline V gene are GTSNPN and SVGIG (reference sequence). Between the trimmed V and J ends, which lost 3 bases and 8 bases, there was a span of 7 bases. This CDR3 region has 11 residues. The CDR3 is CAWRRLGELFF. CDR3 DNA sequence: TGTGCCTGGAGGAGGCTAGGGGAGCTGTTTTTT.

The V and J genes are TRBV5-5 and TRBJ2-7, with D maybe TRBD2 (5 bases). Looked up from germline, CDR1 is SGHKS and CDR2 is YYEKEE (reference sequence). V lost 0 bases and J 0 bases, leaving 13 bases between the germline ends. The CDR3 spans 16 residues. The DNA of the CDR3 is TGTGCCAGCAGCTTGGCCTGGGGAGCACTCTCCTACGAGCAGTACTTC. It translates to CASSLAWGALSYEQYF.

Of note for this clone: This sample includes further DNA sequences coding for the same CDR3. J is TRBJ2-1 and V is TRBV5-1; 8 bases are shared with TRBD1. The CDR3 totals 15 residues. Per germline, CDR1 SGHRS and CDR2 YFSETQ. After removal of 0 bases from V and 4 bases from J, the junction contained 3 bases not matched to a gene. CDR3 in DNA: TGCGCCAGCAGCTTGGAACAGGGGGTTTACAATGAGCAGTTCTTC. Translated: CASSLEQGVYNEQFF. The full variable domain, completed using reference TRBV5-1 and TRBJ2-1, is KAGVTQTPRYLIKTRGQQVTLSCSPISGHRSVSWYQQTPGQGLQFLFEYFSETQRNKGNFPGRFSGRQFSNSRSEMNVSTLELGDSALYLCASSLEQGVYNEQFFGPGTRLTVL.

Note on this clone: The same CDR3 can be traced to other DNA sequences in this sample. The chain couples TRBV7-9 to TRBJ2-1; maybe TRBD2 (5 bases). The germline gives CDR1 SEHNR, CDR2 FQNEAQ (reference sequence). The V and J ends lost 2 bases and 4 bases respectively, with 9 bases between them. CDR3 length: 14 residues. CDR3 amino acids: CASSLSGGYNEQFF. CDR3 DNA: TGTGCCAGCAGCTTAAGCGGCGGGTACAATGAGCAGTTCTTC.

The chain carries TRBV6-5 and TRBJ1-6, with 10 bases aligning to TRBD1. Per germline, CDR1 MNHEY and CDR2 SVGAGI. Trimming removed 6 bases from V and 10 bases from J; junction bases left unmatched: 6. The CDR3 loop spans 14 amino acids. The CDR3 loop is CASRGTGAKSPLHF. CDR3 sequence (DNA): TGTGCCAGCAGGGGGACAGGGGCCAAGTCACCCCTCCACTTT.

The genes are TRBV7-9 and TRBJ2-3, with D perhaps matching TRBD1 (5 bases). The CDR3 consists of 15 residues. Germline lookup yields CDR1 SEHNR and CDR2 FQNEAQ (reference sequence). Trimming pared 5 bases from V and 2 bases from J, leaving 14 bases between. This CDR3 reads CASSTPGMLTDTQYF. DNA of the CDR3: TGTGCCAGCAGCACACCAGGGATGCTCACAGATACGCAGTATTTT.

This chain uses TRBV10-1 with TRBJ2-5; D possibly corresponds to TRBD2 (5 bases). Per germline, CDR1 WNHNN and CDR2 SYGVQD (reference sequence). The V and J ends lost 0 bases and 7 bases respectively, with 12 bases between them. CDR3 length equals 14 residues. CDR3 amino acids: CASSESGGTRTQYF. CDR3 coding DNA: TGCGCCAGCAGTGAGTCCGGAGGAACGAGGACCCAGTACTTC.

This chain connects TRBV27 to TRBJ1-5, with D hard to call. The CDR3 consists of 15 residues. CDR1 is MNHEY, CDR2 SMNVEV, per germline (reference sequence). Trimming left V 5 bases short and J 4 bases short, with 15 bases between. CDR3 DNA sequence: TGTGCCAGCAGTGCCCTGACGGGATTAAATCAGCCCCAGCATTTT. Its translation is CASSALTGLNQPQHF.

V is TRBV19 and J is TRBJ1-6, with 9 bases fitting TRBD1. The ends lost 7 bases at V and 7 bases at J; junction bases unmatched: 5. Germline CDR1 reads LNHDA; CDR2 reads SQIVND (reference sequence). This CDR3 comprises 14 residues. Here the CDR3 reads CASKGQGTNSPLHF. The CDR3 DNA reads as TGTGCCAGTAAGGGACAGGGTACAAATTCACCCCTCCACTTT.

This sequence joins TRBV5-4 and TRBJ2-7, with TRBD1 identical over 8 bases. The CDR3 is 15 amino acids. The germline CDR1 and CDR2 sequences are SGHNT and YYREEE (reference sequence). With 2 bases clipped from V and 7 bases from J, the junction kept 11 bases outside the gene matches. CDR3 sequence (DNA): TGTGCCAGCAGCTTCGCCGGACAGGGCCTTATGGAGCAGTACTTC. Translated, it gives CASSFAGQGLMEQYF.

The V gene is TRBV28, the J gene TRBJ2-1, with TRBD1 matching over 8 bases. The CDR3 spans 14 residues. Trimming cost V 4 bases and J 4 bases; bases outside gene matches: 3. In germline, CDR1 is MDHEN, CDR2 SYDVKM. CDR3 nucleotides: TGTGCCAGCAGTTGGGGACAGGTTTACAATGAGCAGTTCTTC. Protein sequence: CASSWGQVYNEQFF.

The CDR3 loop is CASSEGWPGVEQFF. For the CDR3, the DNA is TGTGCCAGCAGTGAAGGATGGCCAGGGGTTGAGCAGTTCTTC. The rearrangement joins TRBV2 to TRBJ2-1; perhaps TRBD1 as D (6 bases). The CDR3 consists of 14 residues. V was pared by 1 base and J by 9 bases, with 13 bases between. The germline CDR1 and CDR2 sequences are SNHLY and FYNNEI.

The chain joins TRBV2 to TRBJ2-7; 8 bases are shared with TRBD2. J was trimmed by 3 bases and V by 7 bases; bases with no gene match: 5. The CDR3 loop spans 13 amino acids. Germline lookup yields CDR1 SNHLY and CDR2 FYNNEI. CDR3 in amino acids: CASTQAGGYEQYF. DNA of the CDR3: TGTGCCAGCACCCAGGCGGGAGGCTACGAGCAGTACTTC.